Shown below are 5 T cell receptor beta chains from a single sample sequenced in a study of shared clonotypes between healthy human individuals. Profiled with immunoSEQ multiplex PCR; TCRdb holds only in-frame clones, not every one. The data show 2 million to 2.5 million clones, about nine tenths seen once. Sequences were obtained from naive CD4+ T cells from PBMCs. Subset of the sample: CD45RA+ positively selected. All receptors derive from a man aged 18 to 30 in good health. Some clones in this sample may be carry-over from other donors' samples.

Concerning this clone itself: In the same sample, other DNA sequences code for this CDR3. The chain couples TRBV20-1 to TRBJ2-2; D unresolved. Germline V gene lookup returns CDR1 DFQATT and CDR2 SNEGSKA (reference sequence). The CDR3 consists of 11 residues. V was clipped by 5 bases and J by 5 bases, with 6 bases between them. DNA for the CDR3: TGCAGTGCTTTGAATACCGGGGAGCTGTTTTTT. Amino acids: CSALNTGELFF.

The genes are TRBV6-5 and TRBJ1-1; D remains unclear. The V gene lost 6 bases and the J gene lost 0 bases, with 11 bases spanning the gap. Germline CDR1 and CDR2: MNHEY and SVGAGI. The CDR3 length is 14 residues. CDR3 protein: CASRQSRVNTEAFF. The CDR3 DNA reads TGTGCCAGCAGACAATCGCGAGTGAACACTGAAGCTTTCTTT.

CDR3 nucleotides: TGTGCCAGCAGCCCGCGGGGGGACATCTCCTACAATGAGCAGTTCTTC. Its translation is CASSPRGDISYNEQFF. J is TRBJ2-1 and V is TRBV27; 8 bases are a match to TRBD2. The CDR3 has 16 residues. The J segment lost 0 bases and the V segment lost 6 bases, leaving 7 bases of the junction unmatched. Germline V lookup: CDR1 MNHEY, CDR2 SMNVEV (reference sequence).

A remark on this clone: At the DNA level, this CDR3 is encoded by other sequences in the same sample as well. The CDR3 loop is CASSPQGGNEKLFF. Here the CDR3 DNA reads TGTGCCAGCTCACCTCAGGGGGGGAATGAAAAACTGTTTTTT. The chain uses TRBV18 and TRBJ1-4, with TRBD1 identical over 7 bases. Germline-derived CDR1 and CDR2 are KGHSH and LQKENI. V trimming: 3 bases; J trimming: 5 bases; junction bases outside the gene matches: 3. The CDR3 loop spans 14 amino acids. The whole variable domain, remainder taken from reference TRBV18 and TRBJ1-4, is NAGVMQNPRHLVRRRGQEARLRCSPMKGHSHVYWYRQLPEEGLKFMVYLQKENIIDESGMPKERFSAEFPKEGPSILRIQQVVRGDSAAYFCASSPQGGNEKLFFGSGTQLSVL.

CDR3 coding DNA: TGTGCCAGCAGTCCTACTAGGGTTGACGGGGAGCTGTTTTTT. It specifies CASSPTRVDGELFF. V gene TRBV27 combines with J gene TRBJ2-2; D possibly corresponds to TRBD2 (5 bases). CDR1 is MNHEY and CDR2 is SMNVEV in the germline V gene (reference sequence). CDR3 size: 14 residues. Trimming took 5 bases from V and 7 from J, leaving 14 bases between them.